A few counts support the clone carrying this T cell receptor beta chain. The sample comes from a study of cytomegalovirus exposure and HLA in healthy donors. The V and J ends lost 8 bases and 2 bases respectively, with 15 bases between them. The CDR3 runs 15 residues. Germline V gene lookup returns CDR1 MNHEY and CDR2 SVGAGI. Primers included in the PCR were 60 Vbeta and 13 Jbeta primers. Profiled with immunoSEQ multiplex PCR; TCRdb holds only in-frame clones, not every one. This table has 130,000 or so clones, around four fifths appearing once. The sequence was obtained from a woman aged 40-49 years in good health and CMV-seropositive. The V and J genes are TRBV6-5 and TRBJ2-2; possible D gene TRBD1, 8 bases. Sample: PBMCs. CDR3 DNA sequence: TGTGCCAGCCGACAGGGGAGGGGAAACACCGGGGAGCTGTTTTTT. Translated, it gives CASRQGRGNTGELFF.